The rows below give T cell receptor beta chains drawn from one sample of a study of STAT5B mutations in CD4+ large granular lymphocyte leukemia. The repertoire was sequenced with immunoSEQ multiplex PCR; TCRdb's copy has only in-frame clones and lacks some. The table shows about 20,000 clones, with 60% to 85% occurring only once. The sample comprised CD4+ T cells from blood buffy coats. The receptors were gathered from a human donor in good health. CDR3s leave out the opening cysteine and the closing phenylalanine or tryptophan.

v_call	j_call	cdr3_aa
TRBV5-1	TRBJ2-5	ASSLVFDRVQETQY
TRBV7-8	TRBJ2-2	ASSSRRLAGVGELF
TRBV7-2	.	ASSLVSGGNYEQY
TRBV7-9	TRBJ2-1	ASSAGLAGQF
TRBV27	TRBJ2-1	ASSLSASGIGLYNEQF
TRBV6-5	TRBJ2-5	ASSYSGRETQY
TRBV7-2	TRBJ2-1	ASSRRDRDYNEQF
TRBV5-1	TRBJ2-6	ASSLGQGTSRSGANVLT
TRBV28	TRBJ1-4	ASSLAGTTNEKLF
TRBV19	TRBJ1-5	ASSIGVGDQPQH
TRBV5-8	TRBJ2-7	ASSLVGTGVYEQY
TRBV9	TRBJ1-2	ASSPRGQGADYGYT
TRBV5-4	TRBJ2-7	ASSPGVFLTSYEQY
TRBV28	TRBJ2-5	ASSFPTGGGETQY
TRBV4-3	TRBJ1-2	ASSQDGQNYGYT
TRBV9	TRBJ1-2	ASTESVGGEDGYT
TRBV5-8	TRBJ2-2	ASSVPGTPGAGELF